This T cell receptor (beta chain) was observed in a study of blood T cell repertoires in COVID-19. On this clone: Its ends do not fully match the called genes, so a read error is possible.

Per germline, CDR1 SNHLY and CDR2 FYNNEI. This CDR3 is 13 amino acids long. As handled by the study authors: By means of reference gene primer amplification, nucleated cell counts were estimated. Clones were read by immunoSEQ multiplex PCR, and TCRdb kept only the in-frame ones, dropping some. V and J calls and clone size come straight from that table; D and trimming were deduced from the DNA. The sample holds 80,000 or so clones, approximately 81% seen once. The TCR sequence derives from a woman aged 55-69 years with acute or convalescent COVID-19. The rearrangement links TRBV2 to TRBJ1-5; 8 nucleotides agree with TRBD1. The sample was peripheral blood. CDR3 nucleotides: TGTGCCAGCAGCGAAGGGACAGGTGCGCCCCAGCATTTT. It yields the protein CASSEGTGAPQHF.